A selection of T cell receptor beta chains follows, all from one sample in a study of CD8+ T cells in alopecia areata. Using immunoSEQ multiplex PCR, the repertoire was profiled, and TCRdb retains in-frame clones only, with some absent. The sample has some 110,000 clones; approximately 52% are singletons. The material sequenced was CD8+ T cells sorted from blood, taken at week 4, from a patient treated with tofacitinib. These receptors were taken from a human donor with alopecia areata. The CDR3 runs from the conserved cysteine through the conserved F or W. The D gene is left open where the match is weak. For some rows the clone size is stated as once, few or many, or as a class when expanded; others skip it.

abundance	v_gene	d_gene	j_gene	CDR3nt	CDR3aa
.	TRBV5-1	.	TRBJ2-1	TGCGCCAGCAGTGAAGGAGAAGGGTTCATGGTTGGCAATGAGCAGTTCTTC	CASSEGEGFMVGNEQFF
.	TRBV30	.	TRBJ1-1	TGTGCCTGGAGTGTAGGGCTCCTTGACACTGAAGCTTTCTTT	CAWSVGLLDTEAFF
.	TRBV29-1	.	TRBJ2-2	TGCAGCGTTGAAGATATTGAGGGTTTCGGGGAGCTGTTTTTT	CSVEDIEGFGELFF
.	TRBV30	.	TRBJ2-2	TGTGCCTGGAGTGTAATCACCGGGGAGCTGTTTTTT	CAWSVITGELFF
few	TRBV13	.	TRBJ2-7	TGTGCCAGCAGTCTCTTTGGGGCATACGAGCAGTACTTC	CASSLFGAYEQYF
.	TRBV2	.	TRBJ1-1	TGTGCCAGCACCCAGGGGTTTTTGAACACTGAAGCTTTCTTT	CASTQGFLNTEAFF
.	TRBV29-1	.	TRBJ2-3	TGCAGCGTCGGACCGGGACTTCGCTATACGCAGTATTTT	CSVGPGLRYTQYF
.	TRBV27	.	TRBJ1-2	TGTGCCAGCAGTTGGGCGACGGGGAAGGGCTACACCTTC	CASSWATGKGYTF
.	TRBV7-9	.	TRBJ2-6	TGTGCCAGCAGCCCAGAGAGGGACGGGGCCAACGTCCTGACTTTC	CASSPERDGANVLTF
.	TRBV30	TRBD1	TRBJ1-1	TGTGCCTGGGACGATTTTAACCGGGACAGGGCTAAAACTGAAGCTTTCTTT	CAWDDFNRDRAKTEAFF
few	TRBV27	TRBD2	TRBJ2-1	TGTGCCAGCAAGGTATCGACTAGCGGATACAATGAGCAGTTCTTC	CASKVSTSGYNEQFF
.	TRBV29-1	TRBD1	TRBJ1-1	TGCAGCGGCCGGACAGGGGAAGGTACTGAAGCTTTCTTT	CSGRTGEGTEAFF
.	TRBV29-1	.	TRBJ2-7	TGCAGCGTCGCGGACGGTTCCTACGAGCAGTACTTC	CSVADGSYEQYF
.	TRBV19	.	TRBJ1-2	TGTGCCAGTAGCACAGACCATGGCTACACCTTC	CASSTDHGYTF
.	TRBV29-1	.	TRBJ2-1	TGCAGCGTGAGGGGTAACCGGCATGAGCAGTTCTTC	CSVRGNRHEQFF
.	TRBV30	.	TRBJ2-7	TGTGCCTGGTCCTCCTCTCTTATCCCCTACGAGCAGTACTTC	CAWSSSLIPYEQYF
.	TRBV30	.	TRBJ1-2	TGTGCCTGGGACGGCCCTCAGGGGGGCTACACCTTC	CAWDGPQGGYTF
.	TRBV9	TRBD1	TRBJ1-5	TGTGCCAGCAGCCCGTGGGACAGCAGCAATCAGCCCCAGCATTTT	CASSPWDSSNQPQHF
.	TRBV14	TRBD1	TRBJ1-2	TGTGCCAGCAGCCCCGGACAGGGCTATGGCTACACCTTC	CASSPGQGYGYTF
.	TRBV28	.	TRBJ1-1	TGTGCCAGCAGCCCACGACAGAGAGTGAACACTGAAGCTTTCTTT	CASSPRQRVNTEAFF
.	TRBV9	TRBD2	TRBJ2-3	TGTGCCAGCAGCGTGCAGAGCGGGGGAGTCACAGATACGCAGTATTTT	CASSVQSGGVTDTQYF
.	TRBV7-9	TRBD2	TRBJ2-7	TGTGCCATTGAAGGGGCTAGCGGGGGCCACGAGCAGTACTTC	CAIEGASGGHEQYF
few	TRBV27	.	TRBJ2-1	TGTGCCAGCAGTTTTCCCGGGGTAACCGTCCAGTTCTTC	CASSFPGVTVQFF
.	TRBV2	.	TRBJ1-6	TGTGCCAGCAGCTCAGGATCGTCGCATAATTCACCCCTCCACTTT	CASSSGSSHNSPLHF
.	TRBV29-1	.	TRBJ2-7	TGCAGCGTTGAAGGGGTCGCCTACGAGCAGTACTTC	CSVEGVAYEQYF
.	TRBV9	.	TRBJ1-5	TGTGCCAGCAGCCCGAGTGATAGCAATCAGCCCCAGCATTTT	CASSPSDSNQPQHF
.	TRBV29-1	TRBD1	TRBJ2-7	TGCAGCGTTGAGACAGGGCCCTACGAGCAGTACTTC	CSVETGPYEQYF
.	TRBV7-9	.	TRBJ2-4	TGTGCCAGCAGCTCCAACCTGGGGTTAGCCAAAAACATTCAGTACTTC	CASSSNLGLAKNIQYF
.	TRBV29-1	.	TRBJ2-7	TGCAGCGTTGAAGGACCAGGCGGCGAGCAGTACTTC	CSVEGPGGEQYF
.	TRBV29-1	.	TRBJ1-4	TGCAGCGTTGAAAACGGCGGGCACGAAAAACTGTTTTTT	CSVENGGHEKLFF
.	TRBV7-9	.	TRBJ2-7	TGTGCCAGCAGCTTACCCGGGACCTACGAGCAGTACTTC	CASSLPGTYEQYF
.	TRBV30	.	TRBJ2-2	TGTGCCTGGAGGGGGGACACCGGGGAGCTGTTTTTT	CAWRGDTGELFF
.	TRBV15	TRBD2	TRBJ2-7	TGTGCCTCGAGCGGGGGGGCGTCCTACGAGCAGTACTTC	CASSGGASYEQYF